This TCR beta chain was captured in a study of T cell responses to AZD1222 COVID-19 vaccine. Study observations and caveats: Baseline antibody screening turned up just six seropositive AZD1222 recipients.

About this clone: The antigen is not known.

There are 15 residues in the CDR3. Germline V gene sequence: CDR1 LNHDA, CDR2 SQIVND (reference sequence). The J segment lost 7 bases and the V segment lost 7 bases, leaving 12 bases of the junction unmatched. Here immunoSEQ multiplex PCR was the method, and the copy in TCRdb shows in-frame clones only, minus some. Found here are about 110,000 clones, around 90% of them singletons; the top ten hold around 20%. Sequencing was performed on peripheral blood, taken on day 0 of AZD1222 vaccination. The rearrangement joins TRBV19 to TRBJ1-4, with TRBD1 identical over 7 bases. The sequence derives from an adult in good health. The CDR3 sequence is CASTPFRDSREKLFF. The CDR3 bases are TGTGCCAGTACTCCCTTTCGGGACAGCCGTGAAAAACTGTTTTTT.